This entry lists 10 T cell receptor beta chains sequenced from one sample in a study of shared clonotypes between healthy human individuals. The protocol was immunoSEQ multiplex PCR, while the TCRdb copy is restricted to in-frame clones and leaves out a portion. The sample records over 950,000 clones, around three quarters being singletons. Sample: memory CD4+ T cells from PBMCs. Documented subset: CD45RA-negative fraction. All receptors derive from a man between 18 and 29 years old in good health. Some clones in this sample may be carry-over from other donors' samples.

As DNA, the CDR3 is TGTGCCAGCTCACCTAGACTAGCGAGTCTGGGCAATGAGCAGTTCTTC. This translates into CASSPRLASLGNEQFF. The gene calls are TRBV18 and TRBJ2-1, with 8 bases aligning to TRBD2. This CDR3 has 16 residues. With V trimmed by 3 bases and J by 6 bases, 10 bases remained unmatched. From germline, CDR1 is KGHSH and CDR2 LQKENI.

The J gene is TRBJ2-3, the V gene TRBV5-1, with 8 bases fitting TRBD1. This CDR3 is built from 16 residues. J lost 1 base, V lost 5 bases, and 9 bases had no gene match. The germline V gene encodes CDR1 SGHRS and CDR2 YFSETQ. CDR3 coding DNA: TGCGCCAGCAGAGGTTCAGGGGGCTCTGGCACAGATACGCAGTATTTT. As protein: CASRGSGGSGTDTQYF.

This chain uses TRBV4-1 with TRBJ1-1; D call uncertain. The CDR3 totals 13 residues. Looked up from germline, CDR1 is MGHRA and CDR2 is YSYEKL. V lost 2 bases and J lost 3, with 7 bases in between. The CDR3 loop reads CASSQNIHTEAFF. The CDR3 region has the DNA TGCGCCAGCAGCCAAAACATCCACACTGAAGCTTTCTTT.

The chain has TRBV6-1 and TRBJ1-2; perhaps TRBD1 as D (5 bases). This CDR3 is built from 12 residues. Germline assignment: CDR1 MNHNS and CDR2 SASEGT. Trimming pared 6 bases from V and 3 bases from J, leaving 8 bases between. As DNA, the CDR3 is TGTGCCAGCAGGGGAGGGGACTATGGCTACACCTTC. Encoded protein: CASRGGDYGYTF.

The V and J genes are TRBV11-2 and TRBJ2-1, with TRBD2 matching 12 bases. This CDR3 has 17 amino acids. Trimming removed 5 bases from V and 6 bases from J; junction bases left unmatched: 11. Germline CDR1 is SGHAT and CDR2 is FQNNGV. CDR3 nucleotides: TGTGCCAGCAGCCGAGGACTAGCGGGAAGGGTAGGCAATGAGCAGTTCTTC. Amino acids: CASSRGLAGRVGNEQFF.

As for this clone: Other DNA sequences of this sample code for an identical CDR3. The chain employs TRBV5-1 and TRBJ2-2; TRBD2 matches at 7 bases. The V segment lost 1 base and the J segment 0 bases; nucleotides outside the gene matches: 0. This CDR3 comprises 15 residues. CDR1 is SGHRS, CDR2 YFSETQ, per germline. The CDR3 is CASSLSGTNTGELFF. DNA of the CDR3: TGCGCCAGCAGCTTGAGCGGGACGAACACCGGGGAGCTGTTTTTT.

About this clone itself: Other DNA sequences of this sample code for an identical CDR3. CDR3 sequence reads: CASSIGARDTQYF. CDR3 coding DNA: TGTGCCAGTAGTATAGGGGCTCGAGATACGCAGTATTTT. This chain joins TRBV19 and TRBJ2-3; D gene unclear. CDR1 is LNHDA and CDR2 is SQIVND in the germline V gene (reference sequence). The CDR3 has 13 amino acids. With 1 base removed from V and 5 bases from J, the gap between germline ends came to 7 bases.

The chain joins TRBV28 to TRBJ2-7, with D perhaps TRBD1 or TRBD2 (5 bases each). CDR3 length equals 15 residues. Trimming cost V 2 bases and J 2 bases, with 13 bases left between them. Germline CDR1 is MDHEN and CDR2 is SYDVKM. CDR3 loop: CASSLGGRGPYEQYF. CDR3 sequence (DNA): TGTGCCAGCAGTTTAGGGGGACGGGGCCCCTACGAGCAGTACTTC. Full variable domain (missing parts from reference TRBV28 and TRBJ2-7): DVKVTQSSRYLVKRTGEKVFLECVQDMDHENMFWYRQDPGLGLRLIYFSYDVKMKEKGDIPEGYSVSREKKERFSLILESASTNQTSMYLCASSLGGRGPYEQYFGPGTRLTVT.

The chain couples TRBV28 to TRBJ2-5, with D perhaps TRBD2 (6 bases). The V gene's germline CDR1 is MDHEN and CDR2 SYDVKM. The V end was cut by 6 bases, the J end by 13 bases, with 18 bases between. The CDR3 is 12 amino acids. CDR3 sequence (DNA): TGTGCCAGCAGCAACTCACGGGACTTTCTGTACTTC. Its translation is CASSNSRDFLYF.

Remarks on this clone: The sample carries other DNA sequences with the same CDR3. The CDR3 reads CASSLGLAVDTQYF. The DNA for the CDR3 is TGCGCCAGCAGCCTGGGACTAGCGGTAGATACGCAGTATTTT. The chain has TRBV5-1 and TRBJ2-3, with 11 bases that match TRBD2. This CDR3 region has 14 residues. The V and J ends lost 4 bases and 5 bases, in that order; junction bases with no gene match: 3. Germline V gene lookup returns CDR1 SGHRS and CDR2 YFSETQ.